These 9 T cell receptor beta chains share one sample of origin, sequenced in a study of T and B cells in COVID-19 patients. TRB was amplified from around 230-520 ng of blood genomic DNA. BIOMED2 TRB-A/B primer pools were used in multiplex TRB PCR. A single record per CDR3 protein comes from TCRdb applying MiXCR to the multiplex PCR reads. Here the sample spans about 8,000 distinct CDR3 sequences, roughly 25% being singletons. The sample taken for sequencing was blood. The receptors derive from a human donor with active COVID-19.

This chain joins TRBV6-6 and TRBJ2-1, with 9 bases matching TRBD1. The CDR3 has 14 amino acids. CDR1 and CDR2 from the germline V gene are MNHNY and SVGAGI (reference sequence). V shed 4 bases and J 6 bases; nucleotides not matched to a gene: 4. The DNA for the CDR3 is TGTGCCAGCAGTTCCCGGGACAGGGTCAATGAGCAGTTCTTC. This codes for CASSSRDRVNEQFF.

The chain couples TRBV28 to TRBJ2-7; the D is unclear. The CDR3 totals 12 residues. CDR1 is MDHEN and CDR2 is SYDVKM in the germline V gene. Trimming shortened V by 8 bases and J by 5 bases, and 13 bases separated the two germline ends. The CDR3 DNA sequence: TGTGCCAGCTGGTCAGTTAGGAACGAGCAGTACTTC. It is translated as CASWSVRNEQYF.

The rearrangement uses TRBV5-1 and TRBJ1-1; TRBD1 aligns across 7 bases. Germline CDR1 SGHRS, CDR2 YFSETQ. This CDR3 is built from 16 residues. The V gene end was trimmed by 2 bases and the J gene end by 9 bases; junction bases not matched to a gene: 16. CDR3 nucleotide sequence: TGCGCCAGCAGCTTTAGAGGGACAGCCAGAAACACCAAAGCTTTCTTT. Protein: CASSFRGTARNTKAFF.

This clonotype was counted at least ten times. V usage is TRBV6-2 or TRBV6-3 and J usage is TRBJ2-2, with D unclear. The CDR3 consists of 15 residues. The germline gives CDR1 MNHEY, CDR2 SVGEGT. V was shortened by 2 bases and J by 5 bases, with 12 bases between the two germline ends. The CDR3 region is CASSYGQPSTGELFF. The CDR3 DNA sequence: TGTGCCAGCAGTTACGGGCAGCCGAGTACCGGGGAGCTGTTTTTT.

Here the CDR3 DNA reads TGTGCCAGCAGCTTCCCGGGGGCATCGCAGTTCTTC. Protein: CASSFPGASQFF. V usage is TRBV7-2 and J usage is TRBJ2-1; D may correspond to TRBD1 or TRBD2 (6 bases each). The CDR3 runs to 12 residues. V lost 3 bases and J 12 bases, leaving 12 bases between the germline ends. In germline, CDR1 is SGHTA, CDR2 FQGNSA. Full variable domain (rest looked up from reference TRBV7-2 and TRBJ2-1): GAGVSQSPSNKVTEKGKDVELRCDPISGHTALYWYRQSLGQGLEFLIYFQGNSAPDKSGLPSDRFSAERTGGSVSTLTIQRTQQEDSAVYLCASSFPGASQFFGPGTRLTVL.

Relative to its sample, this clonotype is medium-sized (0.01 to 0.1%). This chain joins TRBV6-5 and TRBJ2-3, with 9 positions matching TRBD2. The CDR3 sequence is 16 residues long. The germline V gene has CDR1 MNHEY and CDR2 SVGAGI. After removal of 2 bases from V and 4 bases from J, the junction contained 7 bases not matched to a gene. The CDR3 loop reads CASSYVGLASADTQYF. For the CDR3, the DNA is TGTGCCAGCAGTTACGTCGGACTAGCGTCCGCAGATACGCAGTATTTT.

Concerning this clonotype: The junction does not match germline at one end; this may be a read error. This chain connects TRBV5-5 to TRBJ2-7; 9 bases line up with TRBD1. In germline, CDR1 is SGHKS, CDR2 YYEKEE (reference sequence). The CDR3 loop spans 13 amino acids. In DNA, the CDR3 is TGCGCCAGCGCGGAACAGGGGGCCCGGGAGCAGTACTTC. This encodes CASAEQGAREQYF.

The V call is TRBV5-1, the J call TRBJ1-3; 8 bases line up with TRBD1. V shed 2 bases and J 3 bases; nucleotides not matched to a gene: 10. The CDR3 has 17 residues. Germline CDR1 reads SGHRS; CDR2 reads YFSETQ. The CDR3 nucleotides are TGCGCCAGCAGCTTTGGTTCCGCAGGGGGCGGTGGAAACACCATATATTTT. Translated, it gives CASSFGSAGGGGNTIYF.

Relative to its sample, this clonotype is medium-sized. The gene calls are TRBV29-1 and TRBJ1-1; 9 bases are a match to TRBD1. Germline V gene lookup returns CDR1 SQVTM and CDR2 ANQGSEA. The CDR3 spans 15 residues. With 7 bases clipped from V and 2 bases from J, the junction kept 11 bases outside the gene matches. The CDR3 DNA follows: TGCAGCGGAAGGGACAGGGCCTTTTCTAACACTGAAGCTTTCTTT. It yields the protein CSGRDRAFSNTEAFF.